This T cell receptor (beta chain) was captured in a study of blood T cells in healthy people across ages. CDR1 is SGHRS, CDR2 YFSETQ, per germline. This CDR3 is 17 amino acids long. V lost 1 base, J lost 4 bases, and 12 bases stayed unmatched. This clonotype was detected ten times or more. The second PCR ran roughly 6 to 11 cycles with a sample-barcoded 5' primer and J-beta primers. One entry per CDR3 protein, called by TCRdb with MiXCR from the 5' RACE reads. The data contain over 1,500,000 distinct CDR3 sequences, around 48% of them singletons. Sequenced sample: blood. The chain uses TRBV5-1 and TRBJ2-3; 7 positions match TRBD1. The sequence was obtained from a woman between 35 and 50 years old in good health. CDR3 nucleotides: TGCGCCAGCAGCTTGAGGGGGCCCAACCCTCCTGCAGATACGCAGTATTTT. It codes for CASSLRGPNPPADTQYF.